The TCR beta chain under discussion was sequenced for a study of cytomegalovirus exposure and HLA in healthy donors. Study findings and constraints: The sole available immune exposure information was CMV serostatus. An observed cluster of highly shared sequence variants was recorded as a likely sequencing artifact.

V shed 3 bases and J 3 bases; nucleotides not matched to a gene: 6. Looked up from germline, CDR1 is SGDLS and CDR2 is YYNGEE. CDR3 length: 16 amino acids. Turning to this clone: The antigen is undetermined.

60 Vbeta and 13 Jbeta primers were used in PCR. Produced via immunoSEQ multiplex PCR; TCRdb's table is partial and in-frame only. The repertoire holds 160,000 or so clones, with over 75% as singletons. The material sequenced was PBMCs. The sequence derives from a man aged 50-60 years in good health and CMV-seropositive. The V gene is TRBV9, the J gene TRBJ2-1; 10 nucleotides line up with TRBD2. This CDR3 reads CASSATSGSIYNEQFF. The DNA of the CDR3 is TGTGCCAGCAGCGCGACTAGCGGGTCGATCTACAATGAGCAGTTCTTC.